This passage covers 4 T cell receptor beta chains from one sample sequenced in a study of a mutant IDH1 vaccine in newly diagnosed glioma (dated by TCRdb to the early 2020s). Their target antigens are unknown. The time point label for this specimen denotes: week 11, during vaccination. Each vaccine dose, consisting of 300 ug of a 20-mer mutant IDH1 peptide in Montanide, was administered subcutaneously with topical imiquimod. The library was obtained by the immunoSEQ multiplex PCR assay. What TCRdb holds here is the immuneACCESS table cut down to in-frame rearrangements. Part of the clones is not present; checked against another copy, under half of the missing clones reflect an unresolved V gene, and the others are unexplained. Counted in this sample were tens of thousands of clones; 84% of them appeared once. The ten largest clones capture roughly 9% of the sample. The sequencing used PBMCs, collected from a glioma patient whose treatment included an IDH1 peptide vaccine. All receptors come from a woman aged 45-59 years with glioma.

This chain links TRBV7-8 with TRBJ1-6, with 8 bases fitting TRBD1. The J segment lost 7 bases and the V segment lost 1 base, leaving 9 bases of the junction unmatched. The CDR3 has 17 amino acids. Germline V gives CDR1 SGHVS, CDR2 FQNEAQ. The CDR3 loop is CASSLETGAAENSPLHF. CDR3 in DNA: TGTGCCAGCAGCTTAGAGACAGGGGCCGCTGAGAATTCACCCCTCCACTTT.

V gene TRBV2 combines with J gene TRBJ2-3, with TRBD1 identical over 9 bases. The CDR3 sequence is 15 residues long. The V gene's germline CDR1 is SNHLY and CDR2 FYNNEI. Trimming at V came to 4 bases and at J to 3 bases, leaving 5 bases not matched to a gene. CDR3 region: CASSVGTGITDTQYF. CDR3 nucleotide sequence: TGTGCCAGCAGTGTTGGGACAGGGATAACAGATACGCAGTATTTT.

The chain employs TRBV6-1 and TRBJ2-3; 9 bases agree with TRBD1. Germline CDR1 reads MNHNS; CDR2 reads SASEGT. The CDR3 contains 15 residues. The J segment lost 0 bases and the V segment lost 11 bases, leaving 9 bases of the junction unmatched. The CDR3 nucleotides read TGTGCCGGAGGACAGGGGCCGCCTAGCACAGATACGCAGTATTTT. It translates to CAGGQGPPSTDTQYF.

The chain's CDR3 is CASSSPGQGREQYF. In DNA, the CDR3 is TGTGCCAGCAGTTCTCCGGGACAGGGCAGGGAGCAGTACTTC. The V and J genes are TRBV27 and TRBJ2-7, with TRBD1 matching over 9 bases. The CDR3 loop spans 14 amino acids. Germline V gene sequence: CDR1 MNHEY, CDR2 SMNVEV (reference sequence). V was clipped by 4 bases and J by 7 bases; unmatched bases: 8.